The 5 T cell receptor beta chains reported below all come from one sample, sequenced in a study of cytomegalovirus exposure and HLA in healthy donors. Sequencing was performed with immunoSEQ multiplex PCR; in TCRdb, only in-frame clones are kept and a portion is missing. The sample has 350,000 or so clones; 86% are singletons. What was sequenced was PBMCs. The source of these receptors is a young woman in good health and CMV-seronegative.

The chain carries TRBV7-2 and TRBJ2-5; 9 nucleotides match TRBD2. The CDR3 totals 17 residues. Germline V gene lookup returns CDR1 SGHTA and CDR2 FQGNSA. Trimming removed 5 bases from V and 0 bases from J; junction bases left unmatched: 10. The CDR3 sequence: CASSQGWLAGHQETQYF. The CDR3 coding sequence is TGTGCCAGCAGCCAAGGGTGGCTAGCGGGACACCAAGAGACCCAGTACTTC.

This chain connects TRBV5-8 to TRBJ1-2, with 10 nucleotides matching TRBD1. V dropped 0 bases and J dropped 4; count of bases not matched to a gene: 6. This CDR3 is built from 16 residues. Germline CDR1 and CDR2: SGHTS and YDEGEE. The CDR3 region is CASSLVSGQGLYGYTF. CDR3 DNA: TGTGCCAGCAGCTTGGTTTCGGGACAGGGGCTCTATGGCTACACCTTC.

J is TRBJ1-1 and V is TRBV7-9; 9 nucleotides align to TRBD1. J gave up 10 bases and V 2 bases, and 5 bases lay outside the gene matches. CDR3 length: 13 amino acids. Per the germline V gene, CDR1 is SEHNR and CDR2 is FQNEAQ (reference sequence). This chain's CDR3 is CASSLTVQGAAFF. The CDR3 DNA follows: TGTGCCAGCAGCTTAACCGTACAGGGGGCAGCTTTCTTT.

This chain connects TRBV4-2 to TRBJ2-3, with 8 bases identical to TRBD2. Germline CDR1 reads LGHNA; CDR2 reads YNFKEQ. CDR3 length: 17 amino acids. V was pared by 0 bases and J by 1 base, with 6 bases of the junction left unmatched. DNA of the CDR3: TGTGCCAGCAGCCAAGAATCGGCGACTAGCGGCACAGATACGCAGTATTTT. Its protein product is CASSQESATSGTDTQYF.

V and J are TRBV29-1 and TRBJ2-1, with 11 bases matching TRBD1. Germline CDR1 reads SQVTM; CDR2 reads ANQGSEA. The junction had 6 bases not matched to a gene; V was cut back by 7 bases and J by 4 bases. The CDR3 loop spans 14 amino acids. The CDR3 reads CSGTGTGGYNEQFF. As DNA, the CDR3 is TGCAGCGGAACCGGGACAGGGGGATACAATGAGCAGTTCTTC.